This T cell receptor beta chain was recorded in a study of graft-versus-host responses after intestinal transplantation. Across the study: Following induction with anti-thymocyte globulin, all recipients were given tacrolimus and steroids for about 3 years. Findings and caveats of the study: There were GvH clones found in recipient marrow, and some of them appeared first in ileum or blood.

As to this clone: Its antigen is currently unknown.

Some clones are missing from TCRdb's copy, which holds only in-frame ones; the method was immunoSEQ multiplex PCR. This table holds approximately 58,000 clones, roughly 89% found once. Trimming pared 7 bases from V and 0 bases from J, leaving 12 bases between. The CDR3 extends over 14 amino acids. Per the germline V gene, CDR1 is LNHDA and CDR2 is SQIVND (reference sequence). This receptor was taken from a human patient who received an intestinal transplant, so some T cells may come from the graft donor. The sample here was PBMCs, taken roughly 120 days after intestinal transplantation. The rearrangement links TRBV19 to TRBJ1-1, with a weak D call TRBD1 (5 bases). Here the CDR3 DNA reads TGTGCCAGTACGCCGAGACAGATGAACACTGAAGCTTTCTTT. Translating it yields CASTPRQMNTEAFF.